Below, 28 T cell receptor beta chains from the same sample are listed, as sequenced in a study of cytomegalovirus exposure and HLA in healthy donors. The PCR was carried out with 60 Vbeta primers and 13 Jbeta primers. Measured with immunoSEQ multiplex PCR; TCRdb has only the in-frame clones, and not every one. This sample has around 140,000 clones, with more than 75% found just once. The specimen was PBMCs. Receptor source: a male donor in good health and CMV-seronegative.

The chain uses TRBV13 and TRBJ1-5; D is ambiguous. V was trimmed by 0 bases and J by 4 bases, leaving 7 bases between them. The CDR3 is made up of 14 amino acids. Germline values: CDR1 PRHDT, CDR2 FYEKMQ (reference sequence). CDR3 amino acids: CASSLGTQNQPQHF. CDR3 sequence (DNA): TGTGCCAGCAGCTTAGGAACGCAGAATCAGCCCCAGCATTTT.

V gene TRBV19 combines with J gene TRBJ1-4, with 7 bases lining up with TRBD1. J gave up 8 bases and V 3 bases, and 6 bases lay outside the gene matches. CDR1 LNHDA and CDR2 SQIVND come from the germline V gene (reference sequence). The CDR3 runs to 14 residues. The CDR3 spells CASSISRGREKLFF. The CDR3 coding sequence is TGTGCCAGTAGTATCTCGAGGGGGCGAGAAAAACTGTTTTTT. Full variable domain (outside the CDR3, taken from reference TRBV19 and TRBJ1-4): DGGITQSPKYLFRKEGQNVTLSCEQNLNHDAMYWYRQDPGQGLRLIYYSQIVNDFQKGDIAEGYSVSREKKESFPLTVTSAQKNPTAFYLCASSISRGREKLFFGSGTQLSVL.

This clone was picked up a small number of times. This chain uses TRBV7-9 with TRBJ1-3; TRBD1 agrees at 9 bases. With 3 bases clipped from V and 7 bases from J, the junction kept 1 base outside the gene matches. The germline CDR1 and CDR2 sequences are SEHNR and FQNEAQ (reference sequence). This CDR3 region has 13 residues. The CDR3 DNA reads as TGTGCCAGCAGCTTGGGACAGGGCAACACCATATATTTT. As protein: CASSLGQGNTIYF. The whole variable domain, filled in from reference TRBV7-9 and TRBJ1-3, reads DTGVSQNPRHKITKRGQNVTFRCDPISEHNRLYWYRQTLGQGPEFLTYFQNEAQLEKSRLLSDRFSAERPKGSFSTLEIQRTEQGDSAMYLCASSLGQGNTIYFGEGSWLTVV.

The chain uses TRBV30 and TRBJ1-2, with 7 bases matching TRBD1. Trimming at V came to 4 bases and at J to 8 bases, leaving 16 bases not matched to a gene. Germline V gene sequence: CDR1 GTSNPN, CDR2 SVGIG (reference sequence). The CDR3 length is 15 residues. The CDR3 loop reads CAWTGGQWGRGGYTF. The CDR3 bases are TGTGCCTGGACCGGGGGACAGTGGGGTAGAGGGGGCTACACCTTC.

The CDR3 bases are TGTGCCAGCAGTGAAGCGGTGGCAGGGTGGAATTCACCCCTCCACTTT. Amino acids: CASSEAVAGWNSPLHF. The V call is TRBV6-1, the J call TRBJ1-6; tentatively, D is TRBD1 (5 bases). In germline, CDR1 is MNHNS, CDR2 SASEGT. V was shortened by 0 bases and J by 7 bases, with 13 bases between the two germline ends. This CDR3 has 16 residues.

V and J are TRBV4-3 and TRBJ1-1; tentatively, D is TRBD1 (5 bases). The V end was cut by 0 bases, the J end by 1 base, with 9 bases between. This CDR3 has 15 residues. Germline CDR1 and CDR2: LGHNA and YSLEER. The CDR3 region is CASSQETGRNTEAFF. The CDR3 DNA reads TGCGCCAGCAGCCAAGAAACAGGTCGGAACACTGAAGCTTTCTTT.

This clone has just a few counts. J is TRBJ1-5 and V is TRBV7-9; D is uncertain. The germline CDR1 and CDR2 sequences are SEHNR and FQNEAQ (reference sequence). There are 15 residues in the CDR3. V lost 2 bases, J lost 5 bases, and 13 bases lay in between. Here the CDR3 DNA reads TGTGCCAGCAGCTTATCGGGTGGCGAGTATCAGCCCCAGCATTTT. Amino acid sequence: CASSLSGGEYQPQHF.

This clone has just one count. The chain couples TRBV5-1 to TRBJ1-5, with D tentatively TRBD1 (6 bases). The CDR3 has 15 residues. The V and J ends lost 4 bases and 4 bases respectively, with 15 bases between them. CDR1 is SGHRS, CDR2 YFSETQ, per germline. Here the CDR3 reads CASSEWGQGNQPQHF. CDR3 nucleotide sequence: TGCGCCAGCAGCGAATGGGGGCAGGGGAATCAGCCCCAGCATTTT. Looking up the rest from reference TRBV5-1 and TRBJ1-5 gives the full variable domain: KAGVTQTPRYLIKTRGQQVTLSCSPISGHRSVSWYQQTPGQGLQFLFEYFSETQRNKGNFPGRFSGRQFSNSRSEMNVSTLELGDSALYLCASSEWGQGNQPQHFGDGTRLSIL.

The chain combines TRBV7-8 with TRBJ2-7; D not resolved. The CDR3 runs to 14 residues. V was cut by 4 bases and J by 0 bases, with 10 bases left in between. The germline V gene encodes CDR1 SGHVS and CDR2 FQNEAQ. The CDR3 loop reads CASSSLAFSYEQYF. CDR3 coding DNA: TGTGCCAGCAGCTCGTTAGCTTTCTCCTACGAGCAGTACTTC.

The gene calls are TRBV6-6 and TRBJ2-3, with 8 bases matching TRBD2. J lost 6 bases, V lost 7 bases, and 9 bases had no gene match. The CDR3 is 14 amino acids. Germline-derived CDR1 and CDR2 are MNHNY and SVGAGI (reference sequence). The CDR3 is CASTPTSAIDTQYF. The CDR3 nucleotides are TGTGCCAGCACCCCGACTAGCGCCATCGATACGCAGTATTTT.

A note on this clone: This clone may be a read error of a much larger clone one base away. The chain is built from TRBV14 and TRBJ2-3; the D is unclear. Germline CDR1 reads SGHDN; CDR2 reads FVKESK. V was shortened by 3 bases and J by 4 bases, with 5 bases between the two germline ends. There are 12 residues in the CDR3. The CDR3 DNA follows: TGTGCCAGCAGCCAGGCTGCAGATACGCAGTATTTT. Its translation is CASSQAADTQYF.

The gene calls are TRBV25-1 and TRBJ1-2, with D possibly being TRBD1 (5 bases). The CDR3 extends over 14 amino acids. Trimming removed 1 base from V and 4 bases from J, with 10 bases in between. Germline CDR1 and CDR2: MGHDK and SYGVNS. The CDR3 loop reads CASSESAGIYGYTF. The CDR3 DNA follows: TGTGCCAGCAGTGAATCGGCAGGGATCTATGGCTACACCTTC.

The rearrangement joins TRBV5-1 to TRBJ2-2; possible D gene TRBD2, 5 bases. CDR1 is SGHRS and CDR2 is YFSETQ in the germline V gene. V was clipped by 4 bases and J by 4 bases, with 14 bases between them. CDR3 length: 15 residues. CDR3 coding DNA: TGCGCCAGCAGCAAAGATCCCGGGGTCACCGGGGAGCTGTTTTTT. Translating it yields CASSKDPGVTGELFF.

The chain uses TRBV5-1 and TRBJ2-5, with 7 bases that match TRBD2. The junction had 8 bases not matched to a gene; V was cut back by 1 base and J by 5 bases. CDR1 and CDR2 from the germline V gene are SGHRS and YFSETQ. The CDR3 consists of 15 residues. The CDR3, as DNA: TGCGCCAGCAGCTTGATCCCCAGGGAGGGGGAGACCCAGTACTTC. Translating gives CASSLIPREGETQYF.

V and J are TRBV7-2 and TRBJ2-7, with 8 nucleotides matching TRBD2. The junction had 14 bases not matched to a gene; V was cut back by 6 bases and J by 4 bases. This CDR3 has 16 amino acids. CDR1 is SGHTA, CDR2 FQGNSA, per germline. The CDR3 DNA reads TGTGCCAGCAGATCAGACCAGCGGGGGCCCTCGTACGAGCAGTACTTC. It codes for CASRSDQRGPSYEQYF. Filled out from reference TRBV7-2 and TRBJ2-7, the complete variable domain reads GAGVSQSPSNKVTEKGKDVELRCDPISGHTALYWYRQSLGQGLEFLIYFQGNSAPDKSGLPSDRFSAERTGGSVSTLTIQRTQQEDSAVYLCASRSDQRGPSYEQYFGPGTRLTVT.

V usage is TRBV19 and J usage is TRBJ1-4; 9 bases match TRBD1. Germline lookup yields CDR1 LNHDA and CDR2 SQIVND (reference sequence). V lost 3 bases, J lost 5 bases, and 7 bases stayed unmatched. CDR3 size: 16 residues. The CDR3 sequence is CASSMGGTGRNEKLFF. Written as DNA, the CDR3 is TGTGCCAGTAGTATGGGAGGGACAGGGCGGAATGAAAAACTGTTTTTT. The whole variable domain, filled in from reference TRBV19 and TRBJ1-4, reads DGGITQSPKYLFRKEGQNVTLSCEQNLNHDAMYWYRQDPGQGLRLIYYSQIVNDFQKGDIAEGYSVSREKKESFPLTVTSAQKNPTAFYLCASSMGGTGRNEKLFFGSGTQLSVL.

This clone was detected only a few times. The rearrangement links TRBV19 to TRBJ1-6; D not resolved. V dropped 6 bases and J dropped 9 bases, with 12 bases sitting between them. Looked up from germline, CDR1 is LNHDA and CDR2 is SQIVND (reference sequence). CDR3 length equals 13 residues. In DNA form, the CDR3 reads TGTGCCAGTAGAACCATAGGGAGTTCACCCCTCCACTTT. Translating it yields CASRTIGSSPLHF.

This rearrangement joins TRBV25-1 to TRBJ2-3; 7 nucleotides agree with TRBD1. Losses at the gene ends were 4 bases for V and 2 bases for J; bases not matched to a gene: 6. Germline lookup yields CDR1 MGHDK and CDR2 SYGVNS. The CDR3 has 15 residues. CDR3 in DNA: TGTGCCAGCAGTGCCGGGACAGAGGCCACAGATACGCAGTATTTT. It specifies CASSAGTEATDTQYF.

J is TRBJ2-7 and V is TRBV5-1, with D uncertain. Trimming shortened V by 2 bases and J by 1 base, and 7 bases separated the two germline ends. CDR1 is SGHRS, CDR2 YFSETQ, per germline. This CDR3 has 13 residues. The CDR3 sequence is CASSLAASYEQYF. The CDR3 coding sequence is TGCGCCAGCAGCTTAGCTGCTTCCTACGAGCAGTACTTC. Combining the CDR3 with reference TRBV5-1 and TRBJ2-7 gives the whole variable domain KAGVTQTPRYLIKTRGQQVTLSCSPISGHRSVSWYQQTPGQGLQFLFEYFSETQRNKGNFPGRFSGRQFSNSRSEMNVSTLELGDSALYLCASSLAASYEQYFGPGTRLTVT.

The CDR3: CASSWPGQGINEQYF. The CDR3 region has the DNA TGTGCCAGCAGCTGGCCGGGACAGGGGATAAACGAGCAGTACTTC. This chain uses TRBV5-4 with TRBJ2-7, with 10 bases identical to TRBD1. This CDR3 spans 15 amino acids. The germline V gene has CDR1 SGHNT and CDR2 YYREEE (reference sequence). Trimming removed 3 bases from V and 5 bases from J; junction bases left unmatched: 8.

V and J are TRBV6-1 and TRBJ2-7; 7 nucleotides align to TRBD1. Unmatched junction bases numbered 9, after V lost 4 bases and J lost 3 bases. The germline CDR1 and CDR2 sequences are MNHNS and SASEGT. The CDR3 length is 15 residues. The CDR3, as DNA: TGTGCCAGCAGTGCCGTACAGGGGTTACACTACGAGCAGTACTTC. This translates into CASSAVQGLHYEQYF.

The V gene is TRBV14, the J gene TRBJ2-1; 15 positions match TRBD2. This CDR3 spans 16 amino acids. Germline CDR1 and CDR2: SGHDN and FVKESK. Unmatched junction bases numbered 5, after V lost 4 bases and J lost 7 bases. This CDR3 is CASSRTSGGGINEQFF. DNA for the CDR3: TGTGCCAGCAGCCGGACTAGCGGGGGGGGAATAAATGAGCAGTTCTTC.

This rearrangement joins TRBV29-1 to TRBJ2-1, with a tentative D call TRBD2 (5 bases). V was cut by 4 bases and J by 3 bases, with 10 bases left in between. The CDR3 consists of 13 residues. The germline V gene encodes CDR1 SQVTM and CDR2 ANQGSEA. The CDR3 sequence: CSVGLGGYNEQFF. For the CDR3, the DNA is TGCAGCGTTGGCCTTGGAGGCTACAATGAGCAGTTCTTC.

The J gene is TRBJ2-5, the V gene TRBV9; 11 nucleotides match TRBD2. The CDR3 extends over 14 amino acids. Per the germline V gene, CDR1 is SGDLS and CDR2 is YYNGEE. Trimming removed 2 bases from V and 5 bases from J; junction bases left unmatched: 2. DNA of the CDR3: TGTGCCAGCAGCGTTAGCGGGGGGGCGGAGACCCAGTACTTC. It translates to CASSVSGGAETQYF.

V usage is TRBV7-2 and J usage is TRBJ1-1; no definite D call. With 1 base removed from V and 7 bases from J, the gap between germline ends came to 7 bases. The CDR3 has 12 amino acids. Germline CDR1 reads SGHTA; CDR2 reads FQGNSA. The CDR3 is CASSLGGVEAFF. The CDR3, as DNA: TGTGCCAGCAGCTTAGGTGGAGTTGAAGCTTTCTTT.

The chain employs TRBV18 and TRBJ1-5; no firm D call. The CDR3 spans 13 residues. Per germline, CDR1 KGHSH and CDR2 LQKENI. The V end was cut by 4 bases, the J end by 6 bases, with 10 bases between. As DNA, the CDR3 is TGTGCCAGCTCACTTTCCGCCGGTCAGCCCCAGCATTTT. Amino acid sequence: CASSLSAGQPQHF.

This clone was counted once. The gene calls are TRBV15 and TRBJ1-2, with TRBD1 as a possible D gene (5 bases). The CDR3 runs to 15 residues. V shed 1 base and J shed 5 bases, with 14 bases lying between them. CDR1 and CDR2 from the germline V gene are LNHNV and YYDKDF (reference sequence). In DNA, the CDR3 is TGTGCCACCAGCAGAGCCCCACCAGGGAGGTATGGCTACACCTTC. Residues: CATSRAPPGRYGYTF.

This CDR3 reads CASSIRQGLGTEAFF. The CDR3 nucleotides are TGTGCCAGTAGTATACGACAGGGGTTGGGCACTGAAGCTTTCTTT. The chain employs TRBV19 and TRBJ1-1, with TRBD1 identical over 8 bases. J gave up 4 bases and V 2 bases, and 6 bases lay outside the gene matches. The CDR3 runs 15 residues. Germline CDR1 is LNHDA and CDR2 is SQIVND (reference sequence).